This TCR beta chain was documented in a study of T cell responses to AZD1222 COVID-19 vaccine. About the research overall: Second doses were pooled across both intervals (about 4 or about 12 weeks). The study, taken as a whole, reports: At 160-218 and 743-854, vaccine-associated CD4 TCRs were dominant, and they spanned spike.

The table came from immunoSEQ multiplex PCR; TCRdb's copy has only in-frame clones and leaves some out. This table has 90,000 to 120,000 clones, about 88% appearing once. This CDR3 has 13 amino acids. V shed 2 bases and J 5 bases; nucleotides not matched to a gene: 2. CDR1 and CDR2 from the germline V gene are SGHTA and FQGTGA. Concerning this clone itself: What it binds is unknown.

The chain is built from TRBV7-3 and TRBJ1-2; 7 bases align to TRBD1. The TCR was taken from an adult in good health. Material: peripheral blood, obtained on day 0 of AZD1222 vaccination. The CDR3 sequence is CASSLGTAYGYTF. The DNA for the CDR3 is TGTGCCAGCAGCTTAGGGACAGCGTATGGCTACACCTTC.